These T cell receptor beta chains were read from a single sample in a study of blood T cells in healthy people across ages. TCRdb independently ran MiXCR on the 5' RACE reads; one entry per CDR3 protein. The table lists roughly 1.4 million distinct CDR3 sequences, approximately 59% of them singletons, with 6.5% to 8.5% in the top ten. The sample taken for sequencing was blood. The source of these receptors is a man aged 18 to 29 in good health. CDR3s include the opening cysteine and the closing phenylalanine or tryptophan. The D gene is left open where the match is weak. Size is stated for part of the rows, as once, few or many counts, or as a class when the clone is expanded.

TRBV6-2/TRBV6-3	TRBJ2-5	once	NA	TGTGCCAGCAGTTACAGTCTATCGCAGGGGAGATGGGAGACCCAGTACTTC	CASSYSLSQGRWETQYF
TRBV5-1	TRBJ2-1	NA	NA	TGCGCCAGCAGCTTGAAGGGGATTGAGCAGTTCTTC	CASSLKGIEQFF
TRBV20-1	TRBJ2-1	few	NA	TGCAGTGCTACCTCCCCCACAACGAATGAGCAGTTCTTC	CSATSPTTNEQFF
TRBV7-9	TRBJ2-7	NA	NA	TGTGCCAGCAGCTTAGTTGACGGGGCAGGGCCCCCTTACGAGCAGTACTTC	CASSLVDGAGPPYEQYF
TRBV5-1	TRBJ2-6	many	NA	TGTGCCAGCAGTTTCCGGGGTTCTGGGGCCAACGTCCTGACTTTC	CASSFRGSGANVLTF
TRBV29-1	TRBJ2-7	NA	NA	TGCAGCGTTGGACAGAGCGATACCTACGAGCAGTACTTC	CSVGQSDTYEQYF
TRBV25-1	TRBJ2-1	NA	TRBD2	TGTGCCAGCAGTGGGGCAGCGGGAGCCAGGAATGAGCAGTTCTTC	CASSGAAGARNEQFF
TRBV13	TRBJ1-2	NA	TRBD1	TGTGCCAGCAGCCGGGACAGTTATAACTATGACTACACCTTC	CASSRDSYNYDYTF
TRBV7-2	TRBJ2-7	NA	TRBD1	TGTGCCAGCAGCTTATCTGACCGGACAGGGACCTACGAGCAGTACTTC	CASSLSDRTGTYEQYF
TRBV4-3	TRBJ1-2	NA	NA	TGCGCCAGCAGCCGAGCGTCGGGCGGCGCTAGAGGCTACACCTTC	CASSRASGGARGYTF
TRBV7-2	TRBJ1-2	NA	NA	TGTGCCAGCGGCCCAAAGGGCAGGGCGAGTGGCTACACCTTC	CASGPKGRASGYTF
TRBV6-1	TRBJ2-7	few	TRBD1	TGTGCCAGCAGACAGGGGACAACCTACGAGCAGTACTTC	CASRQGTTYEQYF
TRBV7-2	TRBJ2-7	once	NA	TGTGCCAGCACCAAATACCTATCCTCCTACGAGCAGTACTTC	CASTKYLSSYEQYF
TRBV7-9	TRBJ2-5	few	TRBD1	TGTGCCAGCAGCCGACAGGGCAAGGTCCAAGAGACCCAGTACTTC	CASSRQGKVQETQYF
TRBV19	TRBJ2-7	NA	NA	TGTGCCAGTAGACCGACAACTACCTACGAGCAGTACTTC	CASRPTTTYEQYF
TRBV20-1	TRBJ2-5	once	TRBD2	TGCAGTGCTACTGGGACTAGCGGGAGTGGTGAGCAGTACTTC	CSATGTSGSGEQYF
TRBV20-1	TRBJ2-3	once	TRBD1	TGCAGTGCTGATCCGAGGGACAGGGTATACACAGATACGCAGTATTTT	CSADPRDRVYTDTQYF
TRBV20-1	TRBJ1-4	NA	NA	TGCAGTGCTAGAGATCAGTTCACCCAAGGGGGTGAAAAACTGTTTTTT	CSARDQFTQGGEKLFF
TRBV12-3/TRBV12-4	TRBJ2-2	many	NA	TGTGCCAGCAGTTTTATGGACAGGGAGCTGTTTTTT	CASSFMDRELFF
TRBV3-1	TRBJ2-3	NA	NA	TGTGCCAGCACCCTGCGGGCAAGCACAGATACGCAGTATTTT	CASTLRASTDTQYF
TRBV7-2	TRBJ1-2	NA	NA	TGTGCCAGCAGCCAGACCGTAGACAGCTATGGCTACACCTTC	CASSQTVDSYGYTF
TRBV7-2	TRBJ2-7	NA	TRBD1	TGTGCCAGCAGCTTTGGGGGACAGGCCTACGAGCAGTACTTC	CASSFGGQAYEQYF
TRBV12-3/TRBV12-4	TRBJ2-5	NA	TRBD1	TGTGCCAGCAGTAAGGCAGGGGGCAGTTTAGGAGAGCAGTACTTC	CASSKAGGSLGEQYF
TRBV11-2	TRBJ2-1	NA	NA	TGTGCCAGCAGCCCGGAGACAGGAGCCGGATACAATGAGCAGTTCTTC	CASSPETGAGYNEQFF
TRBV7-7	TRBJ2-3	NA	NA	TGTGCTAGCAGCTTAGGCATTGACACAGATACGCAGTATTTT	CASSLGIDTDTQYF
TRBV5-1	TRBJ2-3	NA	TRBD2	TGCGCCAGCAACTCGGGGGGAGGGATCTCGACTTACACAGATACGCAGTATTTT	CASNSGGGISTYTDTQYF